This TCR beta chain originates from a study of T cell repertoires in cytomegalovirus infection. This clonotype was recorded once. Antigen unknown. TCRdb re-analysed the reads in MiXCR, keeping a single row per CDR3 protein. Of some 440,000 distinct CDR3 sequences listed, about a third are singletons. Study results and limitations: Carriers of CMV plus the relevant HLA were identified by cumulative public TCR beta family frequency.

Material: PBMCs. This TCR was sampled from a human donor in good health (CMV status not recorded). Some clones in this sample may be carry-over from other donors' samples.

CDR3 DNA sequence: TGTGCCAGTATAGGGCGGTTAAACACCGGGGAGCTGTTTTTT. This translates into CASIGRLNTGELFF. The chain couples TRBV19 to TRBJ2-2, with D uncertain. Trimming cost V 7 bases and J 2 bases, with 11 bases left between them. Per germline, CDR1 LNHDA and CDR2 SQIVND (reference sequence). The CDR3 has 14 amino acids.